The source of this T cell receptor beta chain is a study of cytomegalovirus exposure and HLA in healthy donors. Study in general: Of a few hundred genotyped donors, around 84% clustered with self-reported Caucasian donors.

In the PCR, 60 Vbeta and 13 Jbeta primers were used. The repertoire was sequenced with immunoSEQ multiplex PCR; TCRdb's copy has only in-frame clones and lacks some. The table has about 210,000 clones, about 84% seen once. The sample consisted of PBMCs. The TCR comes from a woman in her thirties in good health and CMV-seropositive.

CDR3 bases: TGTGCCTGGAGTGTTGGGCAGGCGAACCAAGAGACCCAGTACTTC. Translating gives CAWSVGQANQETQYF. The rearrangement joins TRBV30 to TRBJ2-5; D unclear. The CDR3 spans 15 residues. From germline, CDR1 is GTSNPN and CDR2 SVGIG (reference sequence). With 0 bases removed from V and 0 bases from J, the gap between germline ends came to 11 bases.